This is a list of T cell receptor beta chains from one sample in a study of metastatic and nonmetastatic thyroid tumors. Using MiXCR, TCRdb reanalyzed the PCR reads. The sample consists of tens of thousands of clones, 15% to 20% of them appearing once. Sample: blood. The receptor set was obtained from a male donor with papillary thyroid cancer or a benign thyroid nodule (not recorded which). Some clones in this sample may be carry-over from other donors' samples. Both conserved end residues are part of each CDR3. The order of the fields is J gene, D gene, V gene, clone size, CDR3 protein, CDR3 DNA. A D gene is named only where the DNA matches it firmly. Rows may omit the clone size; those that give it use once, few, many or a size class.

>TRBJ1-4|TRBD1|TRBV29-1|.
CSVVGQNNEKLFF
TGCAGCGTTGTGGGACAGAATAATGAGAAACTGTTTTTT
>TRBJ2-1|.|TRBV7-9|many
CASSPLHGQFF
TGTGCCAGCAGCCCCCTACATGGGCAGTTCTTC
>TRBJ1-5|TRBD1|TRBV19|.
CASSPTGNYQPQHF
TGTGCCAGTAGTCCGACAGGGAATTATCAGCCCCAGCATTTT
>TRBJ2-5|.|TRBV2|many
CASRTPPLEQETQYF
TGTGCCAGTAGGACTCCCCCGTTGGAACAAGAGACCCAGTACTTC
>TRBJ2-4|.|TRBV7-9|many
CASSIAGGANIQYF
TGTGCCAGCAGCATCGCCGGAGGGGCAAACATTCAGTACTTC
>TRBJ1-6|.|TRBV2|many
CASNHNSPLHF
TGTGCCAGCAACCATAATTCACCCCTCCACTTT
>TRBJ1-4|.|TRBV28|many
CASSLSGREVGLEKLFF
TGTGCCAGCAGTTTATCGGGCAGGGAGGTTGGTTTGGAAAAACTGTTTTTT
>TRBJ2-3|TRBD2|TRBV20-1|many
CSAPGLAPPDTQYF
TGCAGTGCCCCGGGACTAGCCCCACCAGATACGCAGTATTTT
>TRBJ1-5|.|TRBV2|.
CASSFIVSNHPQHF
TGTGCCAGCAGTTTCATAGTCAGCAATCATCCCCAGCATTTT
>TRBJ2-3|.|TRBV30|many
CAWSEVGGPGDTQYF
TGTGCCTGGAGTGAGGTGGGGGGGCCGGGAGATACGCAGTATTTT
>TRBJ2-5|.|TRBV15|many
CATSRDQGGRETQYF
TGTGCCACCAGCAGAGATCAAGGGGGGAGAGAGACCCAGTACTTC
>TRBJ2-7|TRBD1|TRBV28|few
CASKRTGTYEQYF
TGTGCCAGCAAAAGGACAGGGACCTACGAGCAGTACTTC
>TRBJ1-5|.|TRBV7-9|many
CASSLSGGNQPQHF
TGTGCCAGCAGCTTAAGCGGAGGTAATCAGCCCCAGCATTTT
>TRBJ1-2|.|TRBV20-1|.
CSARDLRGSKLGGGYTF
TGCAGTGCTAGAGATCTAAGGGGAAGCAAACTCGGTGGGGGCTACACGTTC
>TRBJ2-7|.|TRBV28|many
CASSLQGQIYEQYF
TGTGCCAGCAGTTTACAGGGACAAATTTACGAGCAGTACTTC
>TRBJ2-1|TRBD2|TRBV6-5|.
CASSRGLAGVMYEQFF
TGTGCCAGCAGCCGGGGACTAGCGGGAGTTATGTATGAGCAGTTCTTC
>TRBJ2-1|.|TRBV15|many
CATSSPSESSYNEQFF
TGTGCCACCAGCAGCCCATCAGAGAGCTCCTACAATGAGCAGTTCTTC
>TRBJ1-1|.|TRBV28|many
CASSSNQAFF
TGTGCCAGCAGCTCTAATCAAGCTTTCTTT
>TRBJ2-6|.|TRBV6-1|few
CASPKTGDGANVPTF
TGTGCCAGCCCAAAAACAGGAGATGGGGCCAACGTCCCTACTTTC
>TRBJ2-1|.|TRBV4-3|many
CASSQDTDPFNEQFF
TGCGCCAGCAGCCAAGATACGGACCCCTTCAATGAGCAGTTCTTC
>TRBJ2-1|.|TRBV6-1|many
CASVWDNEQFF
TGTGCCAGTGTATGGGATAATGAGCAGTTCTTC
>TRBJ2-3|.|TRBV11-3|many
CASSLGKGDTQYF
TGTGCCAGCAGCTTGGGGAAGGGGGATACGCAGTATTTT
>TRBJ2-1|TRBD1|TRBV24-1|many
CATSDGNRGPRNNEQFF
TGTGCCACCAGTGATGGGAACAGGGGACCGCGTAACAATGAGCAGTTCTTC
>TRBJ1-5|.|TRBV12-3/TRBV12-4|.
CASRSSWVNQPQHF
TGTGCCAGCAGATCTTCCTGGGTCAATCAGCCCCAGCATTTT
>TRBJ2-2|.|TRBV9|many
CASSVESTGELFF
TGTGCCAGCAGCGTAGAATCTACCGGGGAGCTGTTTTTT
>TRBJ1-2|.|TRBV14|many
CASSRGIYGYTF
TGTGCCAGCAGCCGGGGGATCTATGGCTACACCTTC
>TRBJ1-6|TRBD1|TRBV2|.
CASSLGGQGNGSPINF
TGTGCCAGCAGCCTCGGCGGACAGGGTAATGGTTCACCCATCAACTTT
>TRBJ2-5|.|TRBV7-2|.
CASTRKAYQETQYF
TGTGCCAGCACTCGGAAAGCGTACCAAGAGACCCAGTACTTC
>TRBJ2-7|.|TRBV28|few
CASILWVPSSYEQYF
TGTGCCAGCATTTTATGGGTCCCCAGCTCCTACGAGCAGTACTTC
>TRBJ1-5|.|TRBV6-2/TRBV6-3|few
CASCPPGQLNQPQHF
TGTGCCAGCTGTCCGCCCGGTCAGCTCAATCAGCCCCAGCATTTT
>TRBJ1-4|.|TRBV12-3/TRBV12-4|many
CASSQHFRDRKLFF
TGTGCCAGCAGTCAGCATTTCAGGGATCGAAAACTGTTTTTT
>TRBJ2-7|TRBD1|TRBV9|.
CASSSTGDEQYF
TGTGCCAGCAGCTCGACAGGGGACGAGCAGTACTTC
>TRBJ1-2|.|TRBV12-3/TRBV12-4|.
CASSLGGRGYTF
TGTGCCAGCAGTTTAGGGGGCCGTGGCTACACCTTC
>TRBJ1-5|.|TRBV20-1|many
CSVGRGDSGNQPQHF
TGCAGTGTCGGTAGGGGGGATTCGGGCAATCAGCCCCAGCATTTT
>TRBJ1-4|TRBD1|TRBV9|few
CASSAQGANEKLFF
TGTGCCAGCAGCGCACAGGGGGCGAATGAAAAACTGTTTTTT
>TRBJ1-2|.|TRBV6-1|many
CASSEKGPSGYTF
TGTGCCAGCAGTGAAAAGGGGCCGTCTGGCTACACCTTC
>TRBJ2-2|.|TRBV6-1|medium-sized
CASSEAGGSGELFF
TGTGCCAGCAGTGAAGCGGGGGGTAGCGGGGAGCTGTTTTTT
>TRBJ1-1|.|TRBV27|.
CASRTDTEAFF
TGTGCCAGCAGGACGGACACTGAAGCTTTCTTT
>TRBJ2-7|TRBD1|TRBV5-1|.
CASSPGTGGDYKQYF
TGCGCCAGCAGCCCGGGGACAGGGGGCGACTACAAGCAGTACTTC
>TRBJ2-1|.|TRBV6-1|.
CASRWTSYNEQFF
TGTGCCAGCAGGTGGACCTCCTACAATGAGCAGTTCTTC
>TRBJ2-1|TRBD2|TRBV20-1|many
CSARSPTSGDYNEQFF
TGCAGTGCTAGATCTCCGACTAGCGGGGACTACAATGAGCAGTTCTTC
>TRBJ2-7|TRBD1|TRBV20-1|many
CSVPRTGGYEQYF
TGCAGTGTTCCGAGGACAGGGGGGTACGAGCAGTACTTC
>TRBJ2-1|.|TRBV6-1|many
CASSEKEEREQFF
TGTGCCAGCAGTGAAAAGGAAGAGCGGGAGCAGTTCTTC
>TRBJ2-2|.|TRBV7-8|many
CASSPTIYSNTGELFF
TGTGCCAGCAGCCCGACTATTTATTCGAACACCGGGGAGCTGTTTTTT
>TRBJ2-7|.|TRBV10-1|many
CASSEGSQFPYEQYF
TGCGCCAGCAGTGAAGGCTCACAGTTTCCCTACGAGCAGTACTTC
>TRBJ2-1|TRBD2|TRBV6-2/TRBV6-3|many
CASSWLAGGQGEQFF
TGTGCCAGCAGTTGGTTAGCGGGAGGGCAGGGTGAGCAGTTCTTC
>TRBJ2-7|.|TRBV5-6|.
CAIQTGPGMSSYEQYF
TGTGCCATCCAAACGGGGCCAGGTATGAGCTCCTACGAGCAGTACTTC
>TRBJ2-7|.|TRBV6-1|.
CASSLSRDARYEQYF
TGTGCCAGCAGCTTGTCCCGGGACGCAAGATACGAGCAGTACTTC
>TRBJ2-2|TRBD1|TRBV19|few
CASTLVRSGQGDTGELFF
TGTGCCAGTACACTAGTCCGATCGGGACAGGGGGATACCGGGGAGCTGTTTTTT
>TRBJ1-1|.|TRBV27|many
CASSYVSGNEAFF
TGTGCCAGCAGTTACGTATCCGGCAATGAAGCTTTCTTT
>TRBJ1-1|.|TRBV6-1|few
CVARREPMNNEAFF
TGTGTCGCTAGGAGAGAACCCATGAACAATGAAGCTTTCTTT
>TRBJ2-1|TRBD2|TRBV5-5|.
CASSLAATSGRAFYNEQFF
TGCGCCAGCAGCTTGGCAGCGACTAGCGGGAGGGCCTTCTACAATGAGCAGTTCTTC
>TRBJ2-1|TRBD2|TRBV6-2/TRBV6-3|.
CASSYSFLIGGRSQEQFF
TGTGCCAGCAGTTACTCGTTTCTTATCGGCGGGAGGTCCCAGGAGCAGTTCTTC